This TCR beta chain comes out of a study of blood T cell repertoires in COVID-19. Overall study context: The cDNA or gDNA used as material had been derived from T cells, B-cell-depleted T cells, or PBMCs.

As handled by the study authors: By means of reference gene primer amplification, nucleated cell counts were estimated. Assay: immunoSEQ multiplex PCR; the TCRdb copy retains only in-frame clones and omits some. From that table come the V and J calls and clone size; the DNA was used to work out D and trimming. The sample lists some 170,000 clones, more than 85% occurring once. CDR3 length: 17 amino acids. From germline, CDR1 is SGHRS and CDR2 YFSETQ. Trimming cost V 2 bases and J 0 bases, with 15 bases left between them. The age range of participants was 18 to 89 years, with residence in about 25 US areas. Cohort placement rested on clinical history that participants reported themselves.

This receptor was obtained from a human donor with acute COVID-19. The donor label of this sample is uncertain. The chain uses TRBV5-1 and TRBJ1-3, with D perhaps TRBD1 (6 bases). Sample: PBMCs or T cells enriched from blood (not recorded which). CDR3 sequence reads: CASSLGATGISGNTIYF. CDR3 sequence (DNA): TGCGCCAGCAGCTTAGGGGCGACAGGAATCTCTGGAAACACCATATATTTT.